The 4 T cell receptor beta chains below come from one sample, sequenced in a study of OX40 agonist ivuxolimab in advanced cancers. The method was immunoSEQ multiplex PCR; TCRdb's version includes in-frame clones alone and lacks a portion of them. This table has fewer than 80,000 clones, 80% to 90% appearing once. This specimen was CD4+ or CD8+ T cells sorted from blood, taken in a trial of the OX40 agonist ivuxolimab. The origin of the receptors is an adult with an advanced solid tumor such as melanoma, head and neck, liver or kidney cancer.

In its sample, this clone was seen once. Within the sample, other DNA sequences also encode this same CDR3. This chain uses TRBV5-4 with TRBJ1-6; D remains ambiguous. The CDR3 covers 16 residues. V lost 4 bases to trimming and J lost 13 bases, with 24 bases between them. Germline V gives CDR1 SGHNT, CDR2 YYREEE (reference sequence). CDR3 nucleotide sequence: TGTGCCAGCAGCCCGGAGTTGGACTCGTGGGTATCGCCCCTCCACTTT. Its translation: CASSPELDSWVSPLHF.

The chain combines TRBV27 with TRBJ2-2, with D tentatively TRBD2 (5 bases). V lost 6 bases, J lost 2 bases, and 19 bases lay in between. The germline V gene encodes CDR1 MNHEY and CDR2 SMNVEV (reference sequence). The CDR3 is 17 amino acids. In DNA, the CDR3 is TGTGCCAGCAGCCACGTGGCCGGGGTCCCCAACACCGGGGAGCTGTTTTTT. This codes for CASSHVAGVPNTGELFF.

This chain uses TRBV4-2 with TRBJ2-1, with D possibly matching TRBD1 (6 bases). This CDR3 spans 18 amino acids. Trimming took off 4 bases at V and 0 bases at J, with 19 bases between the two ends. Germline CDR1 is LGHNA and CDR2 is YNFKEQ. The CDR3 loop is CASSLLKVEGGSYNEQFF. DNA for the CDR3: TGTGCCAGCAGCCTTCTAAAGGTGGAAGGGGGCTCCTACAATGAGCAGTTCTTC.

This clone was recorded only once. The CDR3 protein is CASSPRSNYGYTF. CDR3 DNA sequence: TGTGCCAGCAGCCCAAGATCTAACTATGGCTACACCTTC. V is TRBV5-4 and J is TRBJ1-2, with D hard to call. The CDR3 sequence is 13 residues long. V was clipped by 4 bases and J by 0 bases, with 7 bases between them. Germline V lookup: CDR1 SGHNT, CDR2 YYREEE (reference sequence).